What follows describes a single T cell receptor beta chain. What it recognizes is unknown. TCRdb's copy holds only in-frame clones and misses some; the assay was immunoSEQ multiplex PCR. This table has more than 20,000 clones, approximately 80% appearing once. These data originate in a study of OX40 agonist ivuxolimab in advanced cancers. Study in general: Hepatocellular carcinoma, melanoma, renal cell or head and neck cancer was diagnosed in the dose-escalation patients.

The germline gives CDR1 SGDLS, CDR2 YYNGEE. Deletions cut 2 bases from V and 3 bases from J, with 12 bases between. The CDR3 covers 14 residues. Study-wide findings and caveats: Relative to CD4+, CD8+ T cells held more expanded clones on average.

This TCR derives from an adult with an advanced solid tumor such as melanoma, head and neck, liver or kidney cancer. Sequenced material: CD4+ or CD8+ T cells sorted from blood, taken in a trial of the OX40 agonist ivuxolimab. The chain is built from TRBV9 and TRBJ2-7; no reliable D call. CDR3 in DNA: TGTGCCAGCAGCGTCTCCGGAACCAACTACGAGCAGTACTTC. It codes for CASSVSGTNYEQYF.